The 17 T cell receptor beta chains reported below all come from one sample, sequenced in a study of beta chain features in type 1 diabetes. Study-level points and caveats: Shortening that was moderate but significant affected the TCRB CDR3s of Type 1 diabetes patients in all four CD4+ subsets.

Which antigens these TCRs recognize remains unknown. The study reverse transcribed the entire isolated RNA, so it sequenced expressed TCRB transcripts. Sequencing was performed with immunoSEQ multiplex PCR; in TCRdb, only in-frame clones are kept and a portion is missing. The sample has about 28,000 clones; less than 70% are singletons. The specimen sequenced was Tregs from blood. These receptors were collected from a woman between 18 and 29 years old with type 1 diabetes.

This clone was found a few times. The chain couples TRBV4-1 to TRBJ1-1; 7 bases fit TRBD1. Germline loops: CDR1 MGHRA, CDR2 YSYEKL. Germline trimming cut 1 base from V and 3 bases from J; bases unmatched to any gene: 11. The CDR3 totals 17 residues. The CDR3 loop is CASSQVDRAFVYTEAFF. The CDR3 DNA reads TGCGCCAGCAGCCAAGTAGACAGGGCGTTTGTTTACACTGAAGCTTTCTTT.

V gene TRBV7-2 combines with J gene TRBJ2-7; the D gene is possibly TRBD2 (5 bases). The CDR3 extends over 18 amino acids. Looked up from germline, CDR1 is SGHTA and CDR2 is FQGNSA. Trimming left V 0 bases short and J 1 base short, with 19 bases between. CDR3 region: CASSLASSSGVGSYEQYF. Here the CDR3 DNA reads TGTGCCAGCAGCTTAGCTTCAAGTTCCGGGGTAGGGTCCTACGAGCAGTACTTC.

The chain combines TRBV7-3 with TRBJ2-3; 8 bases agree with TRBD1. Germline V gene lookup returns CDR1 SGHTA and CDR2 FQGTGA. The CDR3 is 14 residues long. Trimming took 1 base from V and 5 from J; bases not matched to a gene: 2. CDR3 loop: CASSLRQGIDTQYF. As DNA, the CDR3 is TGTGCCAGCAGCTTAAGACAGGGGATAGATACGCAGTATTTT.

The chain employs TRBV10-3 and TRBJ2-1, with TRBD2 matching 7 bases. J lost 9 bases, V lost 5 bases, and 13 bases had no gene match. Germline CDR1 and CDR2: ENHRY and SYGVKD. This CDR3 is built from 15 residues. The CDR3 DNA follows: TGTGCCATCAGTCCGTCCAGCGGGAATAGTATTGAGCAGTTCTTC. The encoded protein is CAISPSSGNSIEQFF.

As DNA, the CDR3 is TGTGCCAGCAGCCCGGACAGTCTCAATCAGCCCCAGCATTTT. It encodes CASSPDSLNQPQHF. The rearrangement links TRBV7-2 to TRBJ1-5; tentative D call: TRBD1 (6 bases). The CDR3 has 14 amino acids. The germline CDR1 and CDR2 sequences are SGHTA and FQGNSA. V lost 5 bases to trimming and J lost 3 bases, with 11 bases between them.

As concerns this clone: An end of the junction does not agree with germline; a read error may underlie this. The J gene is TRBJ2-5, the V gene TRBV7-9; TRBD2 is a possible D gene (5 bases). In germline, CDR1 is SEHNR, CDR2 FQNEAQ (reference sequence). The CDR3 extends over 15 amino acids. The CDR3 protein is CASSLVGRRQETQYF. CDR3 bases: TGTGCCAGCAGTTTAGTGGGAAGGAGGCAAGAGACCCAGTACTTC.

The CDR3 DNA follows: TGTGCCAGCAGCCAGAGACAGGGATTCGGTACGCAGTATTTT. It is translated as CASSQRQGFGTQYF. The V and J genes are TRBV6-5 and TRBJ2-3, with 7 nucleotides matching TRBD1. The germline gives CDR1 MNHEY, CDR2 SVGAGI. Trimming at V came to 6 bases and at J to 8 bases, leaving 11 bases not matched to a gene. This CDR3 is built from 14 residues.

This clone was detected a few times. The chain couples TRBV14 to TRBJ2-3, with D maybe TRBD1 (6 bases). V was trimmed by 0 bases and J by 6 bases, leaving 16 bases between them. There are 16 residues in the CDR3. Germline assignment: CDR1 SGHDN and CDR2 FVKESK. CDR3 sequence reads: CASSQEVNRVKDTQYF. The CDR3 DNA follows: TGTGCCAGCAGCCAAGAAGTAAACAGGGTGAAGGATACGCAGTATTTT.

This clone was counted only a few times. The chain links TRBV27 to TRBJ2-7, with 8 bases fitting TRBD2. CDR1 MNHEY and CDR2 SMNVEV come from the germline V gene (reference sequence). The CDR3 is 16 residues long. V shed 5 bases and J 4 bases; nucleotides not matched to a gene: 13. Here the CDR3 reads CASSPRYVSGKYEQYF. Written as DNA, the CDR3 is TGTGCCAGCAGTCCCCGCTATGTTAGCGGGAAATACGAGCAGTACTTC.

The CDR3 reads CASSLTGGSGELFF. In DNA, the CDR3 is TGTGCCAGCAGCCTAACAGGGGGCTCCGGGGAGCTGTTTTTT. This chain joins TRBV5-4 and TRBJ2-2; 9 bases map to TRBD1. The CDR3 consists of 14 residues. Germline V lookup: CDR1 SGHNT, CDR2 YYREEE (reference sequence). With 4 bases clipped from V and 6 bases from J, the junction kept 4 bases outside the gene matches.

The chain's CDR3 is CSARGGVSEAFF. DNA of the CDR3: TGCAGCGCCCGGGGGGGGGTATCTGAAGCTTTCTTT. J is TRBJ1-1 and V is TRBV29-1, with D perhaps TRBD1 (5 bases). In germline, CDR1 is SQVTM, CDR2 ANQGSEA. Deletions cut 7 bases from V and 6 bases from J, with 15 bases between. The CDR3 has 12 residues.

V usage is TRBV27 and J usage is TRBJ2-7, with 8 bases matching TRBD2. The CDR3 extends over 13 amino acids. Germline lookup yields CDR1 MNHEY and CDR2 SMNVEV (reference sequence). V trimming: 7 bases; J trimming: 3 bases; junction bases outside the gene matches: 5. The CDR3, as DNA: TGTGCCAGCAACGGCGCGGGGGGCTACGAGCAGTACTTC. This translates into CASNGAGGYEQYF.

The genes are TRBV30 and TRBJ2-2; D gene ambiguous. The CDR3 runs 15 residues. Germline values: CDR1 GTSNPN, CDR2 SVGIG (reference sequence). Trimming left V 0 bases short and J 7 bases short, with 15 bases between. The CDR3 DNA reads as TGTGCCTGGAGTGTTCCGGTCCGGTTGATCGGGGAGCTGTTTTTT. Translated: CAWSVPVRLIGELFF.

The chain links TRBV29-1 to TRBJ2-2; TRBD2 aligns across 9 bases. The CDR3 runs to 15 residues. Germline lookup yields CDR1 SQVTM and CDR2 ANQGSEA. Losses at the gene ends were 4 bases for V and 2 bases for J; bases not matched to a gene: 5. In DNA, the CDR3 is TGCAGCGTTGGTCCTAGCGGGGCAAACACCGGGGAGCTGTTTTTT. It specifies CSVGPSGANTGELFF.

This clone showed up just a few times. This sequence joins TRBV7-9 and TRBJ2-5, with D possibly matching TRBD2 (5 bases). Germline CDR1 reads SEHNR; CDR2 reads FQNEAQ (reference sequence). The CDR3 is 13 residues long. Trimming pared 5 bases from V and 5 bases from J, leaving 12 bases between. CDR3 amino acids: CASSRTSWETQYF. The CDR3 DNA reads as TGTGCCAGCAGCCGTACTAGTTGGGAGACCCAGTACTTC.

The V gene is TRBV5-4, the J gene TRBJ2-2; 11 bases fit TRBD1. Germline CDR1 reads SGHNT; CDR2 reads YYREEE (reference sequence). The CDR3 sequence is 15 residues long. V gave up 4 bases and J gave up 7 bases; unmatched junction bases: 6. The CDR3 nucleotides read TGTGCCAGCAGCGATGGACAGGGGGCGATCGGGGAGCTGTTTTTT. Its translation: CASSDGQGAIGELFF.

The V and J genes are TRBV27 and TRBJ2-5; 13 bases match TRBD2. V was pared by 5 bases and J by 1 base, with 10 bases of the junction left unmatched. The CDR3 consists of 18 residues. Germline CDR1 is MNHEY and CDR2 is SMNVEV (reference sequence). CDR3 nucleotides: TGTGCCAGCAGTCCCCTTAGACTAGCGGGAGGCCTCCAAGAGACCCAGTACTTC. It is translated as CASSPLRLAGGLQETQYF.